Listed here are 6 T cell receptor beta chains from one sample, sequenced in a study of Ad26.COV2.S vaccination and SARS-CoV-2 variants. Repertoires were generated with immunoSEQ multiplex PCR, while TCRdb's copy carries only in-frame clones and drops some. The sample includes about 330,000 clones, 90% of them seen just once. The sample's treatment: roughly 20 received Ad26.COV2.S at low or high dose, single or two shots; about 5 received placebo; per-sample allocation not given. Specimen acquisition occurred on day 63 following the initial vaccine or placebo injection. The sequences come from peripheral blood, collected in a trial of Ad26.COV2.S vaccine versus placebo. These receptors originate from a person aged 18 to 59 who received the Ad26.COV2.S COVID-19 vaccine or a placebo.

The V and J genes are TRBV28 and TRBJ1-2; 9 bases align to TRBD1. This CDR3 contains 17 residues. CDR1 and CDR2 (germline): MDHEN, SYDVKM. Germline trimming cut 5 bases from V and 7 bases from J; bases unmatched to any gene: 17. The CDR3 reads CASSLRGLGQGFGGYTF. The CDR3 region has the DNA TGTGCCAGCAGTCTTAGGGGGCTGGGACAGGGATTTGGTGGCTACACCTTC.

The chain recombines TRBV18 with TRBJ1-4; the D is unclear. This CDR3 region has 14 residues. Trimming removed 6 bases from V and 3 bases from J, with 11 bases in between. Looked up from germline, CDR1 is KGHSH and CDR2 is LQKENI. CDR3 in DNA: TGTGCCAGCTCGCGCGGGTTAGCTAATGAAAAACTGTTTTTT. This codes for CASSRGLANEKLFF.

The chain recombines TRBV7-6 with TRBJ2-2; D remains unclear. The CDR3 loop spans 12 amino acids. Germline V gene lookup returns CDR1 SGHVS and CDR2 FNYEAQ. The chain's CDR3 is CAHASNTGELFF. The DNA of the CDR3 is TGTGCACACGCGTCGAACACCGGGGAGCTGTTTTTT.

J is TRBJ2-2 and V is TRBV3-1 (or the pseudogene TRBV3-2); D not resolved. The V and J ends lost 8 bases and 5 bases respectively, with 18 bases between them. Per germline, CDR1 LGHDT and CDR2 YNNKEL (reference sequence). The CDR3 is 15 amino acids. The CDR3 region has the DNA TGTGCCAGCTGTGAGACTTACCGATATACCGGGGAGCTGTTTTTT. This sequence encodes CASCETYRYTGELFF.

The J gene is TRBJ1-1, the V gene TRBV5-4; 8 bases fit TRBD1. With V trimmed by 0 bases and J by 7 bases, 2 bases remained unmatched. Germline CDR1 is SGHNT and CDR2 is YYREEE (reference sequence). The CDR3 consists of 13 residues. The CDR3 DNA sequence: TGTGCCAGCAGCTTGGGGGGGACAGGTGAAGCTTTCTTT. Translating gives CASSLGGTGEAFF.

This rearrangement joins TRBV18 to TRBJ2-1; 11 bases match TRBD2. CDR1 and CDR2 (germline): KGHSH, LQKENI. This CDR3 has 18 amino acids. The trim removed 0 bases at V and 4 bases at J, leaving 8 bases unmatched. CDR3 in amino acids: CASSPPGIAGGGYNEQFF. CDR3 coding DNA: TGTGCCAGCTCACCACCGGGAATAGCGGGAGGGGGATACAATGAGCAGTTCTTC. Looking up the rest from reference TRBV18 and TRBJ2-1 gives the full variable domain: NAGVMQNPRHLVRRRGQEARLRCSPMKGHSHVYWYRQLPEEGLKFMVYLQKENIIDESGMPKERFSAEFPKEGPSILRIQQVVRGDSAAYFCASSPPGIAGGGYNEQFFGPGTRLTVL.